The text below deals with one TCR beta chain. Its antigen is still unknown. The junction had 7 bases not matched to a gene; V was cut back by 3 bases and J by 3 bases. Per the germline V gene, CDR1 is PRHDT and CDR2 is FYEKMQ (reference sequence). This CDR3 is built from 16 residues. Primers used in a second PCR of roughly 7 to 11 cycles were a sample-barcoded 5' primer and a J-beta primer mix. Template switching added a 12-random-nucleotide identifier to every cDNA molecule. TCRdb re-called the 5' RACE reads with MiXCR, one entry per CDR3 protein. The sample records 700,000 to 1,000,000 distinct CDR3 sequences, 40% to 50% being singletons. The sample belongs to a study of blood T cells in healthy people across ages. Findings and caveats of the study: Estimates of diversity drawn from one million T cells were considered underestimates. Significant beta diversity loss was already apparent by age roughly 38, declining roughly linearly.

This TCR derives from a man aged 55-75 years in good health. The chain carries TRBV13 and TRBJ2-2; TRBD2 aligns across 7 bases. The sample taken for sequencing was blood. CDR3 residues: CASSFGPGGYTGELFF. DNA for the CDR3: TGTGCCAGCAGCTTTGGCCCCGGGGGGTACACCGGGGAGCTGTTTTTT.